The 16 T cell receptor beta chains reported below all come from one sample, sequenced in a study of shared clonotypes between healthy human individuals. TCRdb's copy holds only in-frame clones and misses some; the assay was immunoSEQ multiplex PCR. Counted here are about 2.3 million clones, roughly 90% occurring once; the ten biggest clones make up more than 0.35%. Sequenced sample: naive CD4+ T cells from PBMCs. Described subset: CD45RA+ positively selected. These receptors were taken from a young man in good health. Some clones in this sample may be carry-over from other donors' samples.

The chain joins TRBV7-2 to TRBJ2-3; 8 positions agree with TRBD2. The CDR3 covers 15 residues. After removal of 2 bases from V and 2 bases from J, the junction contained 3 bases not matched to a gene. Germline V gene data show CDR1 as SGHTA and CDR2 as FQGNSA. In DNA, the CDR3 is TGTGCCAGCAGCTTATTTAGCGGGATCACAGATACGCAGTATTTT. It is translated as CASSLFSGITDTQYF.

J is TRBJ2-1 and V is TRBV19; TRBD1 matches at 8 bases. The CDR3 spans 15 residues. Germline loops: CDR1 LNHDA, CDR2 SQIVND (reference sequence). Trimming took 4 bases from V and 2 from J; bases not matched to a gene: 4. CDR3 DNA sequence: TGTGCCAGTAGTAGGACAGGGTTTACCTACAATGAGCAGTTCTTC. Translating it yields CASSRTGFTYNEQFF.

The chain carries TRBV30 and TRBJ2-5, with 7 bases aligning to TRBD2. The DNA end is more similar to TRBJ2-7, so the J call may be wrong. The CDR3 spans 14 residues. In germline, CDR1 is GTSNPN, CDR2 SVGIG (reference sequence). The CDR3 sequence is CAWSISGGAYEQYF. The DNA of the CDR3 is TGTGCCTGGAGTATATCGGGGGGAGCCTACGAGCAGTACTTC.

V gene TRBV4-2 combines with J gene TRBJ1-2; no clear D. Between the trimmed V and J ends, which lost 1 base and 0 bases, there was a span of 6 bases. CDR1 and CDR2 from the germline V gene are LGHNA and YNFKEQ. The CDR3 runs to 14 residues. CDR3 residues: CASSQATANYGYTF. The DNA for the CDR3 is TGTGCCAGCAGCCAAGCGACGGCTAACTATGGCTACACCTTC.

As for this clone: The sample carries other DNA sequences with the same CDR3. The chain combines TRBV6-5 with TRBJ2-5; weak D call: TRBD2 (6 bases). There are 14 residues in the CDR3. CDR1 and CDR2 from the germline V gene are MNHEY and SVGAGI. V lost 4 bases, J lost 3 bases, and 12 bases lay in between. Here the CDR3 DNA reads TGTGCCAGCAGTTCAAGAGGAGGGGAAGAGACCCAGTACTTC. It encodes CASSSRGGEETQYF.

V usage is TRBV7-3 and J usage is TRBJ2-3; 7 bases align to TRBD2. Trimming removed 5 bases from V and 2 bases from J; junction bases left unmatched: 4. CDR1 and CDR2 from the germline V gene are SGHTA and FQGTGA. CDR3 length equals 14 residues. The CDR3 DNA follows: TGTGCCAGCAGCCACGGGACTAACACAGATACGCAGTATTTT. Its protein is CASSHGTNTDTQYF. The full variable domain, with the rest looked up from reference TRBV7-3 and TRBJ2-3, is GAGVSQTPSNKVTEKGKYVELRCDPISGHTALYWYRQSLGQGPEFLIYFQGTGAADDSGLPNDRFFAVRPEGSVSTLKIQRTERGDSAVYLCASSHGTNTDTQYFGPGTRLTVL.

This clone was picked up one time. This chain uses TRBV5-1 with TRBJ2-2; TRBD1 aligns across 12 bases. CDR1 is SGHRS, CDR2 YFSETQ, per germline. J was trimmed by 0 bases and V by 2 bases; bases with no gene match: 2. This CDR3 spans 17 amino acids. CDR3 region: CASSFGTGGANTGELFF. In DNA form, the CDR3 reads TGCGCCAGCAGCTTCGGGACAGGGGGCGCGAACACCGGGGAGCTGTTTTTT.

The rearrangement joins TRBV7-2 to TRBJ1-1, with D uncertain. Deletions cut 7 bases from V and 1 base from J, with 16 bases between. CDR1 SGHTA and CDR2 FQGNSA come from the germline V gene. This CDR3 has 15 amino acids. The CDR3 DNA reads as TGTGCCAGCAACCCCGGGCTCATGCAGAACACTGAAGCTTTCTTT. Translation gives CASNPGLMQNTEAFF.

This clone appeared a single time. The chain joins TRBV30 to TRBJ1-5; D is undetermined. CDR1 GTSNPN and CDR2 SVGIG come from the germline V gene (reference sequence). V was trimmed by 4 bases and J by 7 bases, leaving 14 bases between them. CDR3 size: 13 residues. CDR3 residues: CAWNIGSRQPQHF. The CDR3 DNA is TGTGCCTGGAACATAGGGTCTCGGCAGCCCCAGCATTTT. The whole variable domain, remainder taken from reference TRBV30 and TRBJ1-5, is SQTIHQWPATLVQPVGSPLSLECTVEGTSNPNLYWYRQAAGRGLQLLFYSVGIGQISSEVPQNLSASRPQDRQFILSSKKLLLSDSGFYLCAWNIGSRQPQHFGDGTRLSIL.

This sequence joins TRBV7-9 and TRBJ1-1; D remains ambiguous. The CDR3 extends over 17 amino acids. V was pared by 5 bases and J by 3 bases, with 22 bases between. CDR1 is SEHNR and CDR2 is FQNEAQ in the germline V gene (reference sequence). The CDR3 reads CASSASWGGGIDTEAFF. The CDR3 DNA is TGTGCCAGCAGCGCTAGTTGGGGTGGCGGCATTGACACTGAAGCTTTCTTT.

This rearrangement joins TRBV7-5 to TRBJ1-1; the DNA was not used to check the table's D call, TRBD1. TRBV7-5 is a recognized pseudogene. The CDR3 totals 17 residues. In nucleotides, the CDR3 is TGTGTCAGAAGCTTAGTGGGCAGGGCCCCCATGAACACTGAAGCTTTCTTT. Its protein product is CVRSLVGRAPMNTEAFF.

This chain connects TRBV28 to TRBJ1-5; D perhaps matches TRBD1 (5 bases). The CDR3 is 15 amino acids. The germline CDR1 and CDR2 sequences are MDHEN and SYDVKM. The V end lost 7 bases, the J end lost 2 bases, and 15 bases lay between the germline ends. The CDR3 loop is CASTSSGAGNQPQHF. The CDR3 bases are TGTGCCAGCACCTCCTCCGGGGCCGGCAATCAGCCCCAGCATTTT.

The chain recombines TRBV4-2 with TRBJ2-1, with TRBD2 matching over 8 bases. CDR1 and CDR2 from the germline V gene are LGHNA and YNFKEQ. The CDR3 length is 18 residues. With 2 bases clipped from V and 1 base from J, the junction kept 10 bases outside the gene matches. CDR3 residues: CASSQLAGQRESYNEQFF. CDR3 nucleotides: TGTGCCAGCAGCCAATTAGCTGGTCAGCGGGAGTCCTACAATGAGCAGTTCTTC.

This clone has just one count. The V and J genes are TRBV11-2 and TRBJ1-2, with a tentative D call TRBD1 (6 bases). The length of the CDR3 is 13 residues. The germline V and J ends were trimmed by 2 bases and 4 bases, with 8 bases remaining between them. Germline V gene lookup returns CDR1 SGHAT and CDR2 FQNNGV. The CDR3 loop is CASSLSTGYGYTF. CDR3 in DNA: TGTGCCAGCAGCTTATCGACAGGCTATGGCTACACCTTC.

The J gene is TRBJ2-4, the V gene TRBV2, with D possibly being TRBD1 (6 bases). V gave up 7 bases and J gave up 10 bases, with 14 bases separating them. The CDR3 totals 12 residues. Germline CDR1 reads SNHLY; CDR2 reads FYNNEI. CDR3 sequence: CASKPGQQIQYF. CDR3 DNA sequence: TGTGCCAGCAAGCCGGGACAACAAATTCAGTACTTC.

The V and J genes are TRBV11-3 and TRBJ2-6; the D call may be TRBD1 or TRBD2 (5 bases each). Germline assignment: CDR1 SGHNT and CDR2 YENEEA. The CDR3 has 17 amino acids. The V gene lost 7 bases and the J gene lost 2 bases, with 18 bases spanning the gap. The CDR3 sequence is CASITGPCFTGANVLTF. The CDR3 nucleotides read TGTGCCAGCATCACGGGACCCTGTTTCACTGGGGCCAACGTCCTGACTTTC. Filled out from reference TRBV11-3 and TRBJ2-6, the complete variable domain reads EAGVVQSPRYKIIEKKQPVAFWCNPISGHNTLYWYLQNLGQGPELLIRYENEEAVDDSQLPKDRFSAERLKGVDSTLKIQPAELGDSAVYLCASITGPCFTGANVLTFGAGSRLTVL.